This TCR beta chain originates from a study of breast tumors, draining lymph nodes, adjacent tissues. This clonotype is deemed medium-sized (0.01 to 0.1%). No antigen is known for it. Germline V lookup: CDR1 SQVTM, CDR2 ANQGSEA. This CDR3 is built from 13 residues. Trimming removed 4 bases at V and 4 bases at J, with 13 bases between. Findings and limits, study-wide: That most tumor T cells come from lymph nodes remained unproven. Tumor TCR diversity was below lymph nodes but above nontumor tissue.

In TCRdb, the multiplex PCR reads were re-called with MiXCR into one record per CDR3 protein. The table shows over 12,000 distinct CDR3 sequences, with more than 45% occurring only once. This TCR came from a female donor with breast cancer. Some clones in this sample may be carry-over from other donors' samples. The sample comprised tumor-adjacent breast tissue. The V gene is TRBV29-1, the J gene TRBJ1-2; the D gene is possibly TRBD1 (5 bases). The CDR3 DNA is TGCAGCGTTGTGGGGACCCTTCCCTATGGCTACACCTTC. It specifies CSVVGTLPYGYTF.